This TCR beta chain was recovered during a study of identical twins. Regarding the study as a whole: A lower insertion count was a feature of abundant cord blood beta clonotypes, with no such feature in memory repertoires.

Template switching added a universal primer binding site, and final cDNA carried unique molecular identifiers. In TCRdb, the 5' RACE reads were re-called with MiXCR into one record per CDR3 protein. The profile covers around 250,000 distinct CDR3 sequences, with about 9% appearing a single time and 3% taken by the ten largest. CDR3 length equals 14 residues. The germline CDR1 and CDR2 sequences are MDHEN and SYDVKM. V trimming: 6 bases; J trimming: 8 bases; junction bases outside the gene matches: 8. Healthy Caucasian donors formed the entire cohort. Comments on this clonotype: The antigen is undetermined.

These same data were also listed under a study on yellow fever vaccine responses in identical twins.

This chain joins TRBV28 and TRBJ2-1, with 9 bases aligning to TRBD2. The sequenced material came from CD8+ T cells sorted from blood. This TCR derives from a woman aged 18-30 years in good health. The CDR3 bases are TGTGCCAGCAGGACCGCGGGAGGGCCCGATGAGCAGTTCTTC. Its protein is CASRTAGGPDEQFF.